This TCR beta chain stems from a study of technical replicates of blood from a handful of donors. Sequenced by immunoSEQ multiplex PCR; TCRdb stores in-frame clones only, minus some. Of almost 70,000 clones listed, approximately 90% are singletons. Sequenced input: T cells isolated from PBMCs. The receptor was isolated from a human donor in good health.

CDR3: CASSPGVGYGYTF. The CDR3 DNA reads as TGTGCCAGCAGTCCAGGTGTTGGCTATGGCTACACCTTC. The V and J genes are TRBV5-5 and TRBJ1-2; D uncertain. With 5 bases removed from V and 4 bases from J, the gap between germline ends came to 12 bases. The CDR3 consists of 13 residues. Germline V CDR1 and CDR2: SGHKS, YYEKEE (reference sequence).